This entry is about one T cell receptor beta chain. Amplification used 60 Vbeta primers and 13 Jbeta primers. In the source study's methods: Approximately 87 million unique TCR beta chains, roughly 12 million shared, were counted in a later analysis. Produced via immunoSEQ multiplex PCR; TCRdb's table is partial and in-frame only. Clone size and V and J calls were adopted from that table, with D and trimming inferred from the DNA. The repertoire holds about 110,000 clones, with 60% to 85% as singletons. These data originate in a study of cytomegalovirus exposure and HLA in healthy donors. The source material was PBMCs. This clonotype originated in a man aged 40-50 years in good health and CMV-seronegative.

The CDR3 DNA is TGTGCCAGCAGCTTAGACGTGGGACTAGCGGACTCCTACGAGCAGTACTTC. Translated: CASSLDVGLADSYEQYF. The genes are TRBV11-2 and TRBJ2-7, with 11 bases identical to TRBD2. Germline V CDR1 and CDR2: SGHAT, FQNNGV. The CDR3 contains 17 residues. V trimming: 0 bases; J trimming: 0 bases; junction bases outside the gene matches: 4. The complete variable domain, with remaining parts taken from reference TRBV11-2 and TRBJ2-7, reads EAGVAQSPRYKIIEKRQSVAFWCNPISGHATLYWYQQILGQGPKLLIQFQNNGVVDDSQLPKDRFSAERLKGVDSTLKIQPAKLEDSAVYLCASSLDVGLADSYEQYFGPGTRLTVT.